These T cell receptor beta chains were read from a single sample in a study of immune evolution from preneoplasia to lung adenocarcinoma. Using immunoSEQ multiplex PCR, the repertoire was profiled, and TCRdb retains in-frame clones only, with some absent. The data contain just over 6,000 clones, about 77% of them singletons. The source material was FFPE minimally invasive lung adenocarcinoma tissue. The receptor source for this set is a person aged 50-75 years with lung adenocarcinoma. The CDR3 runs from the conserved cysteine through the conserved F or W. The D gene is left open where the match is weak. Clone size is not always given. Where it is, it says once, few, many or a class for expanded clones.

few,-,TRBV5-4,TRBJ2-7,TGTGCCAGCAGCCTCATGAGGGACGGTACCTACGAGCAGTACTTC,CASSLMRDGTYEQYF
-,-,TRBV29-1,TRBJ1-1,TGCAGCGTTGTTCGCGAACTCCTCCTTAACACTGAAGCTTTCTTT,CSVVRELLLNTEAFF
-,-,TRBV28,TRBJ1-2,TGTGCCAGCAGTTTATTGGGGGTGGATTATGGCTACACCTTC,CASSLLGVDYGYTF
-,TRBD1,TRBV30,TRBJ2-7,TGTGCCTGGAGTGTGGGGACAGGGCGCGAGCAGTACTTC,CAWSVGTGREQYF
-,TRBD1,TRBV10-3,TRBJ1-2,TGTGCCATCAGTGATCAGGGGGCTAGAGGCTACACCTTC,CAISDQGARGYTF
-,TRBD2,TRBV5-1,TRBJ2-5,TGCGCCAGCAGCTTGGGGAGCGGGGGGGTTCGCCAAGAGACCCAGTACTTC,CASSLGSGGVRQETQYF
once,-,TRBV5-1,TRBJ1-1,TGCGCCAGCAGCTTGGTCACTCAGGGTAACACTGAAGCTTTCTTT,CASSLVTQGNTEAFF
-,TRBD1,TRBV28,TRBJ1-4,TGTGCCAGCAGTCCTGGGGACAGGGCTCCGGAAAAACTGTTTTTT,CASSPGDRAPEKLFF
once,-,TRBV7-2,TRBJ2-3,TGTGCCAGCTCATCACAGAGTGGCACAGATACGCAGTATTTT,CASSSQSGTDTQYF
-,-,TRBV6-5,TRBJ1-1,TGTGCCAGCAGTAAGGGGACATTGGGCACTGAAGCTTTCTTT,CASSKGTLGTEAFF
-,-,TRBV18,TRBJ2-7,TGTGCCAGCTCGGCGACGGAACAGTACGAGCAGTACTTC,CASSATEQYEQYF
-,TRBD2,TRBV14,TRBJ2-1,TGTGCCAGCAGCCAAGTAAGGCTAGCGGACTACAATGAGCAGTTCTTC,CASSQVRLADYNEQFF
-,-,TRBV6-5,TRBJ1-2,TGTGCCAGCATTCGAAACTCTGCTAGTGGGGGCTACACCTTC,CASIRNSASGGYTF
once,TRBD1,TRBV9,TRBJ1-5,TGTGCCAGCAGTACCACAGGGGGCATTCAGCCCCAGCATTTT,CASSTTGGIQPQHF
-,-,TRBV6-5,TRBJ1-1,TGTGCCAGCAAAAAGACGGGGAACACTGAAGCTTTCTTT,CASKKTGNTEAFF
-,-,TRBV4-1,TRBJ1-1,TGCGCCAGCAGCCAGGCGCGGGGGTTGAACACTGAAGCTTTCTTT,CASSQARGLNTEAFF
-,-,TRBV28,TRBJ2-2,TGTGCCAGCAGTCCCGAGACAGGATACACCGGGGAGCTGTTTTTT,CASSPETGYTGELFF
once,TRBD2,TRBV5-1,TRBJ2-5,TGCGCCAGCAGCTTGGGGACTAGCGGGGCGGGTGAGCAGTACTTC,CASSLGTSGAGEQYF
-,-,TRBV28,TRBJ1-5,TGTGCCAGCAATGAACGGGGGCAGGATCAGCCCCAGCATTTT,CASNERGQDQPQHF
-,TRBD2,TRBV4-2,TRBJ2-1,TGTGCCAGCAGCCAATCCCGTGGAGCGGGGGTCTACAATGAGCAGTTCTTC,CASSQSRGAGVYNEQFF
-,-,TRBV5-1,TRBJ1-2,TGCGCCAGCAGCTTGGGGGACCAGGGGTTCTATGGCTACACCTTC,CASSLGDQGFYGYTF
-,TRBD2,TRBV25-1,TRBJ2-1,TGTGCCACCTTTGGGGGGGAGAGCTCCTACAATGAGCAGTTCTTC,CATFGGESSYNEQFF
-,TRBD1,TRBV28,TRBJ2-2,TGTGCCAGCAGTCAGGGGGCGGGCACCGGGGAGCTGTTTTTT,CASSQGAGTGELFF
-,TRBD1,TRBV6-5,TRBJ1-2,TGTGCCAGCAGTTCGGACAGGGACTATAACTATGGCTACACCTTC,CASSSDRDYNYGYTF
-,TRBD1,TRBV6-5,TRBJ1-5,TGTGCCAGCAGTTACACCACAGGGGGAGATCAGCCCCAGCATTTT,CASSYTTGGDQPQHF
-,TRBD1,TRBV30,TRBJ1-6,TGTGCCTGGAGCCAGGCACCCAGGGGGCTAAATTCACCCCTCCACTTT,CAWSQAPRGLNSPLHF
-,-,TRBV30,TRBJ2-5,TGTGCCTGGAGTGTATCGACAGTCCAAGAGACCCAGTACTTC,CAWSVSTVQETQYF
-,-,TRBV29-1,TRBJ1-5,TGCAGCGTTGAACGGCAATACGGGGGACCCCAGCATTTT,CSVERQYGGPQHF
-,-,TRBV30,TRBJ2-7,TGTGCCTGGAGCAAAGGGGGGACCTACGAGCAGTACTTC,CAWSKGGTYEQYF
-,TRBD2,TRBV28,TRBJ2-5,TGTGCCAGCAGCCCAGGGGCCAGCGGGAGTCAGACCCAGTACTTC,CASSPGASGSQTQYF
-,TRBD1,TRBV5-4,TRBJ2-7,TGTGCCAGCAGCCGGGACAGGGATGACGAGCAGTACTTC,CASSRDRDDEQYF
-,-,TRBV29-1,TRBJ2-5,TGCAGCGTTGAAGGGACAGTTCAAGAGACCCAGTACTTC,CSVEGTVQETQYF
-,-,TRBV2,TRBJ1-2,TGTGCCAGCAAGAAAGCCAGGGGTAACAACCCTAACTATGGCTACACCTTC,CASKKARGNNPNYGYTF
-,TRBD2,TRBV29-1,TRBJ2-3,TGCAGCGTTCACGGGACTAGCGTCACAGATACGCAGTATTTT,CSVHGTSVTDTQYF
-,-,TRBV27,TRBJ2-1,TGTGCCAGCAGTTTATCGTTTTTTTCTCGCAGCTCCTACAATGAGCAGTTCTTC,CASSLSFFSRSSYNEQFF
-,-,TRBV19,TRBJ2-3,TGTGCCAGTAGTATAGTTGGGTCGGCGAGCACAGATACGCAGTATTTT,CASSIVGSASTDTQYF
-,TRBD1,TRBV28,TRBJ2-7,TGTGCCAGCACCTGGGACAGGGCTTCCTACGAGCAGTACTTC,CASTWDRASYEQYF
-,-,TRBV5-5,TRBJ1-1,TGTGCCAGCAGCGGCCACCTCGCCGGGGTTACTGAAGCTTTCTTT,CASSGHLAGVTEAFF
-,TRBD2,TRBV10-2,TRBJ2-7,TGCGCCAGCACTCGACTAGCGGGGGGCGAGCAGTACTTC,CASTRLAGGEQYF
-,-,TRBV7-2,TRBJ1-1,TGTGCCAGCAGCGAAAGAGGACGGATGAACACTGAAGCTTTCTTT,CASSERGRMNTEAFF
-,-,TRBV6-1,TRBJ2-7,TGTGCCAGCACTGCTTTCAACGAGCAGTACTTC,CASTAFNEQYF
-,-,TRBV4-2,TRBJ1-4,TGTGCCAGCAGCCAAGCGCAGGGAACTAATGAAAAACTGTTTTTT,CASSQAQGTNEKLFF
-,-,TRBV7-2,TRBJ2-1,TGTGCCAGCAGCACAGTTGGGGTTAGCATGGACAATGAGCAGTTCTTC,CASSTVGVSMDNEQFF
-,-,TRBV6-1,TRBJ2-7,TGTGCCAGCAGTGAATCTGCCCTGAGAGAGCAGTACTTC,CASSESALREQYF
-,-,TRBV7-3,TRBJ2-1,TGTGCCAGCAGCTTAGTAGGCAATGAGCAGTTCTTC,CASSLVGNEQFF
-,TRBD1,TRBV5-6,TRBJ2-3,TGTGCCAGCAGTGACTACAGGGGAGTAGGCACAGATACGCAGTATTTT,CASSDYRGVGTDTQYF
-,-,TRBV6-6,TRBJ1-2,TGTGCCAGCAGCTCGAATAACTATGGCTACACCTTC,CASSSNNYGYTF
once,-,TRBV6-5,TRBJ2-1,TGTGCCAGCAGTTCGACGACAGGCAACAATGAGCAGTTCTTC,CASSSTTGNNEQFF
-,-,TRBV30,TRBJ2-5,TGTGCCTGGAGTGTCAGCAAAGAGACCCAGTACTTC,CAWSVSKETQYF
-,-,TRBV18,TRBJ2-7,TGTGCCAGCTCATCACCGGACAGACCCCACGAGCAGTACTTC,CASSSPDRPHEQYF
once,-,TRBV19,TRBJ2-3,TGTGCCAGTAAGGAGGGTAGGTTTGCAGATACGCAGTATTTT,CASKEGRFADTQYF
few,-,TRBV25-1,TRBJ1-2,TGTGCCAGCAGCGAGCGGGGCGTATACTATGGCTACACCTTC,CASSERGVYYGYTF
-,TRBD1,TRBV7-9,TRBJ1-6,TGTGCCAGCAGCCCCGGGACAGGGGTTTCACCCCTCCACTTT,CASSPGTGVSPLHF